This T cell receptor (beta chain) is drawn from a study of blood T cell repertoires in COVID-19 (dated by TCRdb to the early 2020s). Broadly, across the study: Samples covering the acute and convalescent phases of COVID-19 were provided by collaborators in the United States, Italy and Spain. The material from the prospective study consisted of cDNA or gDNA derived from T cells, B-cell-depleted T cells, or PBMCs. Deeply sampled blood TCRbeta repertoires from subjects exposed to, actively infected with, or recovered from COVID-19 were included in the dataset. The repertoires were released in a freely available public database meant as a resource for research on the immune response to SARS-CoV-2. Samples were obtained from the ongoing ImmuneRACE study (first 160 participants) and from about 1,300 subjects provided by 6 global collaborators. Nearly every sample came with metadata listing a de-identified subject ID, COVID-19 status, age in years and sex. Where available, HLA class I and class II types were obtained from metadata supplied by the sample provider rather than from assay-based typing. Paper-wide results and their limitations: The amount of clinical and demographic metadata varied by source and participant and was provided uncurated.

Each collaborating institution followed its own protocols to collect whole blood in K2EDTA tubes. For TCRbeta analysis, collaborators shipped samples as frozen whole blood, isolated PBMCs, or DNA extracted from either of those sample types. Per the germline V gene (reference sequence), SEHNR is the CDR1 and FQNEAQ is the CDR2. There are 15 amino acids in the CDR3, from cysteine to phenylalanine inclusive. The sequence is cut down to CDR3 DNA, 45 bases in frame from base 1. For this chain, trimming is 5 bases at the V end and 4 bases at the J end, and the number of junction bases without a gene match is 9. For this clone: The antigen it binds to is not known. Qualities for individual bases were not recorded, and no much larger clone is one base off.

The immunoSEQ Assay, a bias-controlled multiplex PCR, was used to amplify TCRbeta CDR3 regions from genomic DNA. Processing in the source paper ran as follows. Nucleated cell counts per sample were estimated from amplification of reference gene primers within the assay. To quantify the absolute abundance of each unique TCRbeta CDR3 rearrangement, sequence reads were collapsed and filtered. For each sample, productive Simpson clonality was calculated by taking the square root of Simpson's diversity index across productive rearrangements. Sourced from immuneACCESS, this table was stored by TCRdb with only in-frame sequences that have V and J called. A share of the clones is absent; for the studies checked, an unresolved V gene accounts for under half, and the remainder has no known explanation. V and J calls and clone size are given by that table; D and trimming were obtained from the DNA. The sample profile shows more than 300,000 clones; about 82% of them were found once. The ten largest account for 1.5% to 2% of the sample.

The sample consisted of peripheral blood. This receptor was identified in a woman between 45 and 60 years old with acute or convalescent COVID-19. Rearrangement joined TRBV7-9 to TRBJ1-1, and TRBD1 matches 8 of the central bases. The CDR3 region reads CASSPLDRESTEAFF. In nucleotide form, the sequence is TGTGCCAGCAGCCCCCTGGACAGGGAAAGCACTGAAGCTTTCTTT.